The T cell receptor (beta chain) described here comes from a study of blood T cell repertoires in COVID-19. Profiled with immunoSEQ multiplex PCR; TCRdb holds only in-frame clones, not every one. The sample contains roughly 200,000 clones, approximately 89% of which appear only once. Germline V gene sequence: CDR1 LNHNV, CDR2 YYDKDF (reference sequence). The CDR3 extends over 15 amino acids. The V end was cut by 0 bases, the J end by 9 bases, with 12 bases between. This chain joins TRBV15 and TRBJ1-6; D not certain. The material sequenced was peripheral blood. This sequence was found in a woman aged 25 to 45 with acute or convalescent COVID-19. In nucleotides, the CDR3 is TGTGCCACCAGCAGAGATGGGAGGGATTTTTCACCCCTCCACTTT. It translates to CATSRDGRDFSPLHF.